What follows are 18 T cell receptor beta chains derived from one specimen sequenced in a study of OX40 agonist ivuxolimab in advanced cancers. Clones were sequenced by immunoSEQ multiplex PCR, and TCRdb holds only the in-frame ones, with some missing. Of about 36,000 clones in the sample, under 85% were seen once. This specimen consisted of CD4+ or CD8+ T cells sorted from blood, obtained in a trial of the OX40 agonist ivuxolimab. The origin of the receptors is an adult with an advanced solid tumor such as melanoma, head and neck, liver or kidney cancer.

The CDR3 sequence is CASSERDRATYEQYF. In DNA, the CDR3 is TGTGCCAGCAGTGAAAGGGACAGGGCAACCTACGAGCAGTACTTC. The chain carries TRBV6-1 and TRBJ2-7; TRBD1 agrees at 9 bases. Germline V gives CDR1 MNHNS, CDR2 SASEGT. The V gene end was trimmed by 2 bases and the J gene end by 2 bases; junction bases not matched to a gene: 4. This CDR3 comprises 15 residues.

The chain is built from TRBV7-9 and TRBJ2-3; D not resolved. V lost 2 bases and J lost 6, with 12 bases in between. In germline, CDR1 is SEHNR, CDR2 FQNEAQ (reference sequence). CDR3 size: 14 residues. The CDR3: CASSLKLTLDTQYF. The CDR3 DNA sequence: TGTGCCAGCAGCTTAAAGCTCACCTTGGATACGCAGTATTTT.

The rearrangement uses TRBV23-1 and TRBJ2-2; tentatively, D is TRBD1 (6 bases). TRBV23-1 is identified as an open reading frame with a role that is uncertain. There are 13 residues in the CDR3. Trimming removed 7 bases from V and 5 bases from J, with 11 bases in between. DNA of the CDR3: TGCGCCAGCACACAGGGTTCAACCGGGGAGCTGTTTTTT. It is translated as CASTQGSTGELFF.

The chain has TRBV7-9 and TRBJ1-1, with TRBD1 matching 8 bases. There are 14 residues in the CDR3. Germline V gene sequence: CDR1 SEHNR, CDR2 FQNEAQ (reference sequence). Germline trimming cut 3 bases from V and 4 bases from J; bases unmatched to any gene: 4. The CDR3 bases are TGTGCCAGCAGCTTTACAACAGGGGGCACTGAAGCTTTCTTT. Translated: CASSFTTGGTEAFF.

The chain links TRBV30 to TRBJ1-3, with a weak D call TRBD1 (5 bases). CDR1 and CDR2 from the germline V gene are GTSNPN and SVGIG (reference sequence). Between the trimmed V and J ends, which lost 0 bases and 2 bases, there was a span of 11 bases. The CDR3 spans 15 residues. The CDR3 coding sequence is TGTGCCTGGAGTGTATCAGGGAGGACTGGAAACACCATATATTTT. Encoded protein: CAWSVSGRTGNTIYF.

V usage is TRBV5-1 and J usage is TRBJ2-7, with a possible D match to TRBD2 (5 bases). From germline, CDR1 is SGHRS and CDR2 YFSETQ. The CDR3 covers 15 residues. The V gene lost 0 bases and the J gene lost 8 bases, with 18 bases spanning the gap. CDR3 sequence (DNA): TGCGCCAGCAGCTTGGGGGAGAGGGCCCAAGGCAAGCAGTACTTC. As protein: CASSLGERAQGKQYF. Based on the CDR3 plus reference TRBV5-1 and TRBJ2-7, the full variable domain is KAGVTQTPRYLIKTRGQQVTLSCSPISGHRSVSWYQQTPGQGLQFLFEYFSETQRNKGNFPGRFSGRQFSNSRSEMNVSTLELGDSALYLCASSLGERAQGKQYFGPGTRLTVT.

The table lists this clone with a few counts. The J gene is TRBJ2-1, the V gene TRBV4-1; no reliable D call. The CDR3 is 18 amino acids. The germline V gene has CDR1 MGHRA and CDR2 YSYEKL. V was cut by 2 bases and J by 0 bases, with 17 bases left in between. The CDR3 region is CASSQYPQEISSYNEQFF. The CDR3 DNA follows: TGCGCCAGCAGCCAATATCCCCAGGAGATTAGCTCCTACAATGAGCAGTTCTTC.

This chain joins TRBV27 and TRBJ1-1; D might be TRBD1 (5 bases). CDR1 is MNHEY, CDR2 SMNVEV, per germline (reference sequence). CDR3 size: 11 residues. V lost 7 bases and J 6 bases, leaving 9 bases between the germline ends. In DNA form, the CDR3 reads TGTGCCAGCACTGGGGCGGCTGAAGCTTTCTTT. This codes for CASTGAAEAFF.

CDR3: CASSFSGGSTDTQYF. CDR3 DNA: TGCGCCAGCAGCTTTTCGGGGGGGTCCACAGATACGCAGTATTTT. The rearrangement joins TRBV5-1 to TRBJ2-3, with 8 bases lining up with TRBD2. This CDR3 contains 15 residues. CDR1 is SGHRS, CDR2 YFSETQ, per germline. The J segment lost 2 bases and the V segment lost 2 bases, leaving 4 bases of the junction unmatched.

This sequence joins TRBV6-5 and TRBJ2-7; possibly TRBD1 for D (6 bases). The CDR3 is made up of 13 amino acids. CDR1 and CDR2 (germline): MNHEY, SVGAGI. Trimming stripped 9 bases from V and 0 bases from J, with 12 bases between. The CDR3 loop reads CASSSGASYEQYF. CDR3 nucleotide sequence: TGTGCCAGTTCGTCAGGGGCCTCCTACGAGCAGTACTTC.

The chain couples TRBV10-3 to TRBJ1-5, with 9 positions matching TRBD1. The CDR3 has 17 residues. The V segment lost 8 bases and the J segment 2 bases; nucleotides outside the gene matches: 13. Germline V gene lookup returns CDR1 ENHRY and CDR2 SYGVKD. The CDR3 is CAIPSHRGQRGNQPQHF. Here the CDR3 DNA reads TGTGCCATCCCTTCCCACAGGGGGCAAAGGGGCAATCAGCCCCAGCATTTT.

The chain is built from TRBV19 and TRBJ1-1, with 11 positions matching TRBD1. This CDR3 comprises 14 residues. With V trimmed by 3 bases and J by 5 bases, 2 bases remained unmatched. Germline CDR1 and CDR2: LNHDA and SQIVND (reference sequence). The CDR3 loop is CASSMGTGGTEAFF. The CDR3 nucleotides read TGTGCCAGTAGTATGGGGACAGGGGGAACTGAAGCTTTCTTT. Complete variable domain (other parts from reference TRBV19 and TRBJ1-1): DGGITQSPKYLFRKEGQNVTLSCEQNLNHDAMYWYRQDPGQGLRLIYYSQIVNDFQKGDIAEGYSVSREKKESFPLTVTSAQKNPTAFYLCASSMGTGGTEAFFGQGTRLTVV.

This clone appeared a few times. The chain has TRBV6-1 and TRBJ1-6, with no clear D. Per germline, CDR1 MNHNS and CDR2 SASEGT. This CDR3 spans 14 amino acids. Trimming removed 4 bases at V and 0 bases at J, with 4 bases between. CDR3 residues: CASSGSSYNSPLHF. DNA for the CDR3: TGTGCCAGCAGTGGGAGCTCCTATAATTCACCCCTCCACTTT.

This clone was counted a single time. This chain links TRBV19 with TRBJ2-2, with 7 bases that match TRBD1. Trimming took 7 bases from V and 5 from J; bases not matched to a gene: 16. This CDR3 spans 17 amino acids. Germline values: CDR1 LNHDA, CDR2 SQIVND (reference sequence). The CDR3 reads CASTGQDFTFLTGELFF. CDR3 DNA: TGTGCCAGTACCGGACAGGACTTCACCTTCCTGACCGGGGAGCTGTTTTTT.

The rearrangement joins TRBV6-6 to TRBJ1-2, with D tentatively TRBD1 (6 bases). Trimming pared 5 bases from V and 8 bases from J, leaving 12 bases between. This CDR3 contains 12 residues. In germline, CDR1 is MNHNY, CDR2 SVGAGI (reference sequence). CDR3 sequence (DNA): TGTGCCAGCAGTGACATGGGGGGCGGCTACACCTTC. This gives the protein CASSDMGGGYTF.

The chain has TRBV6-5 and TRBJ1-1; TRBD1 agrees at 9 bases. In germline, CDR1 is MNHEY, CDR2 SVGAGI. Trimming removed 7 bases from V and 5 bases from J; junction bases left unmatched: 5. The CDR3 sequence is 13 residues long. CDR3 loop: CASNIGTGTEAFF. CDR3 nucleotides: TGTGCCAGCAATATCGGGACAGGGACTGAAGCTTTCTTT.

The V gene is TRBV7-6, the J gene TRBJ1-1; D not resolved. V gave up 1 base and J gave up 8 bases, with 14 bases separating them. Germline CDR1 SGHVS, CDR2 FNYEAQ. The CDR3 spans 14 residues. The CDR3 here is CASSLESGPREAFF. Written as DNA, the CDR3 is TGTGCCAGCAGCTTAGAAAGTGGGCCGAGAGAAGCTTTCTTT.

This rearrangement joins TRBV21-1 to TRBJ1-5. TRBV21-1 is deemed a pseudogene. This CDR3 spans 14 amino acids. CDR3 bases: TGTGCCAGCAGCAGGCCCCCGGGTGAGCAGCCCCAGCATTTT. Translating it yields CASSRPPGEQPQHF.